This T cell receptor beta chain was sequenced during a study of blood T cells in healthy people across ages. At least 5 micrograms of total RNA were extracted per sample. Study-level findings and limits: There were more naive CD4+ cells and higher diversity in long-lived donors than in aged donors.

Remarks on this clonotype: Its target is not known.

Together with a sample-barcoded 5' primer, a J-beta primer mix was included in a second PCR lasting about 7 to 12 cycles. Via MiXCR, TCRdb re-called the 5' RACE reads, giving one row per CDR3 protein. The sample contains about 930,000 distinct CDR3 sequences, roughly 28% of which appear only once. Trimming took 5 bases from V and 7 from J; bases not matched to a gene: 23. The CDR3 extends over 19 amino acids. The same specimen was also included in a second study, on T cells of mothers and their children.

Source material: blood. The V gene is TRBV12-3 or TRBV12-4, the J gene TRBJ1-5, with TRBD1 identical over 7 bases. The TCR sequence derives from a woman aged 40 to 55 in good health. Here the CDR3 reads CASSPQTSRGVGSPQPQHF. The CDR3 region has the DNA TGTGCCAGCAGTCCCCAAACCAGCAGGGGGGTCGGTAGTCCCCAGCCCCAGCATTTT.